The 27 T cell receptor beta chains below all came from one sample that was sequenced in a study of blood T cell repertoires in COVID-19. Repertoires were generated with immunoSEQ multiplex PCR, while TCRdb's copy carries only in-frame clones and drops some. In the table there are around 100,000 clones, around 84% of which are singletons. Sample: peripheral blood. All receptors come from a man in his fifties or sixties with active or convalescent COVID-19.

V is TRBV9 and J is TRBJ1-5; tentative D call: TRBD1 (6 bases). Germline CDR1 and CDR2: SGDLS and YYNGEE. The CDR3 is made up of 15 amino acids. V lost 0 bases to trimming and J lost 2 bases, with 9 bases between them. CDR3 DNA sequence: TGTGCCAGCAGCGTAGCTGGGGGCGGCAATCAGCCCCAGCATTTT. Amino acid sequence: CASSVAGGGNQPQHF.

The sample holds a few counts of this clone. V usage is TRBV19 and J usage is TRBJ1-5; the match to TRBD1 covers 8 bases. The CDR3 is made up of 16 amino acids. In germline, CDR1 is LNHDA, CDR2 SQIVND (reference sequence). After removal of 10 bases from V and 0 bases from J, the junction contained 11 bases not matched to a gene. The CDR3 here is CATRGQDLYSNQPQHF. CDR3 in DNA: TGTGCCACCAGGGGGCAAGACCTTTATAGCAATCAGCCCCAGCATTTT.

The J gene is TRBJ2-3, the V gene TRBV7-2; no clear D gene. Per the germline V gene, CDR1 is SGHTA and CDR2 is FQGNSA. V lost 1 base to trimming and J lost 3 bases, with 14 bases between them. The CDR3 consists of 16 residues. The DNA for the CDR3 is TGTGCCAGCAGCTTAGTTTCCGGGTATGGGACAGATACGCAGTATTTT. Translating it yields CASSLVSGYGTDTQYF.

The chain is built from TRBV28 and TRBJ1-6, with D maybe TRBD1 (6 bases). CDR3 length: 14 amino acids. Per germline, CDR1 MDHEN and CDR2 SYDVKM. The ends were cut back, 6 bases at V and 5 bases at J, with 11 bases in the middle. CDR3 loop: CASRTGGDNSPLHF. The CDR3 DNA reads as TGTGCCAGCAGGACAGGCGGCGATAATTCACCCCTCCACTTT.

Concerning this clone itself: A read error may account for a junction end that differs from germline. CDR3 sequence (DNA): TGTGCCTGCAGGGGGCATGAGGGAAACACCATATATTTT. Its translation: CACRGHEGNTIYF. The rearrangement links TRBV6-4 to TRBJ1-3, with 8 bases fitting TRBD1. CDR3 length equals 13 residues. Germline values: CDR1 MRHNA, CDR2 SNTAGT.

CDR3 sequence reads: CASEPKNLYEQYF. The CDR3 nucleotides are TGTGCCAGCGAGCCAAAGAACCTCTACGAGCAGTACTTC. The chain combines TRBV25-1 with TRBJ2-7, with D hard to call. The CDR3 loop spans 13 amino acids. V lost 8 bases and J lost 3, with 14 bases in between. CDR1 is MGHDK and CDR2 is SYGVNS in the germline V gene.

J is TRBJ1-2 and V is TRBV20-1; tentative D call: TRBD1 (6 bases). V was cut by 3 bases and J by 4 bases, with 21 bases left in between. CDR1 is DFQATT and CDR2 is SNEGSKA in the germline V gene (reference sequence). The CDR3 totals 16 residues. This CDR3 is CSASPLQGPNIYGYTF. The DNA of the CDR3 is TGCAGTGCTAGTCCGCTACAGGGTCCTAACATCTATGGCTACACCTTC.

The V call is TRBV6-5, the J call TRBJ2-5; D is perhaps TRBD1 (6 bases). V was cut by 6 bases and J by 2 bases, with 13 bases left in between. This CDR3 spans 14 amino acids. Looked up from germline, CDR1 is MNHEY and CDR2 is SVGAGI. CDR3 nucleotide sequence: TGTGCCAGCAGCCCGACAGGACTTCAAGAGACCCAGTACTTC. Encoded protein: CASSPTGLQETQYF.

J is TRBJ2-4 and V is TRBV11-2; D is uncertain. Germline V gene data show CDR1 as SGHAT and CDR2 as FQNNGV. CDR3 length: 12 residues. V lost 5 bases to trimming and J lost 8 bases, with 10 bases between them. The CDR3 loop is CASSPDRDIQYF. The CDR3 DNA is TGTGCCAGCAGCCCCGACCGGGACATTCAGTACTTC.

Regarding this clone: The sample contains more than one DNA sequence encoding this CDR3. The chain is built from TRBV18 and TRBJ2-7; TRBD1 might be the D (6 bases). V was shortened by 3 bases and J by 1 base, with 13 bases between the two germline ends. The germline V gene encodes CDR1 KGHSH and CDR2 LQKENI. The CDR3 has 15 residues. The CDR3 DNA follows: TGTGCCAGCTCACCTCAGGGGAGTCGGTCCTACGAGCAGTACTTC. As protein: CASSPQGSRSYEQYF.

The chain recombines TRBV14 with TRBJ2-2; 8 nucleotides match TRBD1. The CDR3 sequence is 14 residues long. CDR1 is SGHDN and CDR2 is FVKESK in the germline V gene. V was pared by 3 bases and J by 8 bases, with 5 bases of the junction left unmatched. The CDR3, as DNA: TGTGCCAGCAGCCACAGGGGGCTGTGGGGGGAGCTGTTTTTT. Amino acids: CASSHRGLWGELFF.

The V and J genes are TRBV11-2 and TRBJ2-7, with 10 bases that match TRBD1. Trimming took 5 bases from V and 6 from J; bases not matched to a gene: 13. The CDR3 spans 16 residues. Germline loops: CDR1 SGHAT, CDR2 FQNNGV. The CDR3 DNA reads TGTGCCAGCAGCCCGAGGACCGGGACAGGGGTGATCGAGCAGTACGTC. Amino acid sequence: CASSPRTGTGVIEQYV.

The DNA for the CDR3 is TGCGCCAGCAGCCAAGGAGTTCAAGCCTACGAGCAGTACTTC. Its translation is CASSQGVQAYEQYF. The chain is built from TRBV4-1 and TRBJ2-7; D unclear. This CDR3 has 14 residues. V gave up 1 base and J gave up 2 bases, with 9 bases separating them. Per germline, CDR1 MGHRA and CDR2 YSYEKL.

The rearrangement joins TRBV6-2 or TRBV6-3 to TRBJ1-1, with a possible D match to TRBD1 (6 bases). In germline, CDR1 is MNHEY, CDR2 SVGEGT. The CDR3 extends over 14 amino acids. Between the trimmed V and J ends, which lost 2 bases and 3 bases, there was a span of 10 bases. The CDR3 loop reads CASSYTGLDTEAFF. The CDR3 DNA reads TGTGCCAGCAGTTACACAGGGCTGGACACTGAAGCTTTCTTT.

V is TRBV18 and J is TRBJ2-1, with 12 positions matching TRBD1. CDR1 KGHSH and CDR2 LQKENI come from the germline V gene. The CDR3 length is 15 residues. V was clipped by 3 bases and J by 8 bases; unmatched bases: 5. The CDR3 sequence is CASSPGTGGFDEQFF. The CDR3 coding sequence is TGTGCCAGCTCACCCGGGACAGGGGGCTTCGATGAGCAGTTCTTC. Full variable domain (remainder filled in from reference TRBV18 and TRBJ2-1): NAGVMQNPRHLVRRRGQEARLRCSPMKGHSHVYWYRQLPEEGLKFMVYLQKENIIDESGMPKERFSAEFPKEGPSILRIQQVVRGDSAAYFCASSPGTGGFDEQFFGPGTRLTVL.

The chain couples TRBV2 to TRBJ1-5, with 11 positions matching TRBD1. This CDR3 comprises 14 residues. Germline CDR1 is SNHLY and CDR2 is FYNNEI. Unmatched junction bases numbered 2, after V lost 6 bases and J lost 4 bases. CDR3 region: CASRGTGGNQPQHF. CDR3 bases: TGTGCCAGCAGGGGGACAGGGGGTAATCAGCCCCAGCATTTT.

This clone was counted between two and nine times. Other DNA sequences in the same sample also yield this CDR3. The chain employs TRBV7-9 and TRBJ2-5; possibly TRBD2 for D (6 bases). The V end was cut by 4 bases, the J end by 2 bases, with 11 bases between. Germline lookup yields CDR1 SEHNR and CDR2 FQNEAQ (reference sequence). This CDR3 spans 14 amino acids. The CDR3 sequence is CASSSSREQETQYF. The CDR3 DNA follows: TGTGCCAGCAGCTCTTCCCGGGAGCAAGAGACCCAGTACTTC.

The V call is TRBV3-1 (or the pseudogene TRBV3-2), the J call TRBJ2-1; 8 bases line up with TRBD2. Germline V lookup: CDR1 LGHDT, CDR2 YNNKEL (reference sequence). The CDR3 is made up of 16 amino acids. J was trimmed by 6 bases and V by 4 bases; bases with no gene match: 11. This CDR3 is CASSLSRGGHGNEQFF. The CDR3 DNA sequence: TGTGCCAGCAGCCTCTCCCGGGGGGGCCACGGCAATGAGCAGTTCTTC.

The chain employs TRBV5-1 and TRBJ2-3, with 7 bases identical to TRBD2. V lost 0 bases, J lost 6 bases, and 7 bases stayed unmatched. The CDR3 length is 15 residues. The germline CDR1 and CDR2 sequences are SGHRS and YFSETQ. Written as DNA, the CDR3 is TGCGCCAGCAGCTTGGGTAATTCCGGGGGGGATACGCAGTATTTT. It specifies CASSLGNSGGDTQYF.

V and J are TRBV7-9 and TRBJ2-2; TRBD2 might be the D (6 bases). The CDR3 has 12 amino acids. CDR1 and CDR2 from the germline V gene are SEHNR and FQNEAQ (reference sequence). Trimming removed 9 bases at V and 8 bases at J, with 13 bases between. CDR3 in amino acids: CARDGGSGELFF. DNA for the CDR3: TGTGCCAGAGACGGGGGTTCTGGGGAGCTGTTTTTT.

The V call is TRBV10-3, the J call TRBJ1-3; perhaps TRBD1 as D (5 bases). The CDR3 is made up of 14 amino acids. V was clipped by 11 bases and J by 4 bases, with 18 bases between them. CDR1 is ENHRY and CDR2 is SYGVKD in the germline V gene. The CDR3 bases are TGTGCCTCTCAGACCCAGGGAAGAGGAAACACCATATATTTT. This codes for CASQTQGRGNTIYF.

The genes are TRBV5-1 and TRBJ2-3; D not resolved. Trimming pared 2 bases from V and 3 bases from J, leaving 10 bases between. The CDR3 is 14 residues long. The germline V gene has CDR1 SGHRS and CDR2 YFSETQ. The CDR3 sequence: CASSFNYLTDTQYF. In DNA form, the CDR3 reads TGCGCCAGCAGCTTTAACTACCTAACAGATACGCAGTATTTT.

This chain links TRBV5-5 with TRBJ2-1; 7 bases match TRBD1. V dropped 0 bases and J dropped 2; count of bases not matched to a gene: 5. Germline CDR1 and CDR2: SGHKS and YYEKEE (reference sequence). The CDR3 is 16 residues long. Here the CDR3 DNA reads TGTGCCAGCAGCTTGGCCCTCGGGACAGCCTACAATGAGCAGTTCTTC. This translates into CASSLALGTAYNEQFF.

The rearrangement uses TRBV28 and TRBJ1-1; no reliable D call. This CDR3 comprises 14 residues. V lost 3 bases, J lost 2 bases, and 10 bases lay in between. Germline assignment: CDR1 MDHEN and CDR2 SYDVKM. CDR3 residues: CASSLYRFNTEAFF. The CDR3 region has the DNA TGTGCCAGCAGTTTGTATAGATTTAACACTGAAGCTTTCTTT.

In its sample, this clone was seen a few times. The rearrangement links TRBV20-1 to TRBJ2-7; no firm D call. The germline V gene encodes CDR1 DFQATT and CDR2 SNEGSKA (reference sequence). The CDR3 contains 11 residues. The V and J ends lost 3 bases and 6 bases respectively, with 9 bases between them. CDR3 nucleotide sequence: TGCAGTGCTAGGCCGACTTTCGAGCAGTACTTC. It translates to CSARPTFEQYF.

This clone has only a few counts. This rearrangement joins TRBV15 to TRBJ2-3; a weak D match, TRBD2 (6 bases). Germline CDR1 is LNHNV and CDR2 is YYDKDF (reference sequence). Trimming left V 0 bases short and J 3 bases short, with 10 bases between. This CDR3 is 15 amino acids long. The CDR3 loop reads CATSRDLGGTDTQYF. The CDR3 nucleotides read TGTGCCACCAGCAGAGATCTAGGAGGGACAGATACGCAGTATTTT.

V is TRBV7-2 and J is TRBJ2-7, with 8 bases aligning to TRBD1. The germline gives CDR1 SGHTA, CDR2 FQGNSA. This CDR3 contains 15 residues. After removal of 5 bases from V and 8 bases from J, the junction contained 14 bases not matched to a gene. The CDR3 sequence is CASSEKAQGVLQQYF. The DNA for the CDR3 is TGTGCCAGCAGCGAAAAGGCACAGGGGGTTTTGCAGCAGTACTTC.